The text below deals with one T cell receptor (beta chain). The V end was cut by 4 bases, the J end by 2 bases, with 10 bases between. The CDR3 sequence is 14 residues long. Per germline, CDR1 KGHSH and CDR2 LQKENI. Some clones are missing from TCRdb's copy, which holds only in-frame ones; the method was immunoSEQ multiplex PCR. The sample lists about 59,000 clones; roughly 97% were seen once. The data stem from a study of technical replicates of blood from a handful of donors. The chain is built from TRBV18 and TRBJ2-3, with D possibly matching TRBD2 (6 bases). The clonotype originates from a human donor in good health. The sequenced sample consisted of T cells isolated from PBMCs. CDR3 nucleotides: TGTGCCAGCTCACTGGGCGGGACCACAGATACGCAGTATTTT. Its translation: CASSLGGTTDTQYF. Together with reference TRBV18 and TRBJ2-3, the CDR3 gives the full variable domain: NAGVMQNPRHLVRRRGQEARLRCSPMKGHSHVYWYRQLPEEGLKFMVYLQKENIIDESGMPKERFSAEFPKEGPSILRIQQVVRGDSAAYFCASSLGGTTDTQYFGPGTRLTVL.